What follows are 5 T cell receptor beta chains derived from one specimen sequenced in a study of technical replicates of blood from several donors. Libraries were prepared by immunoSEQ multiplex PCR; TCRdb keeps only in-frame clonotypes and omits some of them. The sample holds roughly 68,000 clones, around 97% seen once. Sequenced input: T cells isolated from PBMCs. These receptors were obtained from a human donor in good health.

The V call is TRBV6-4, the J call TRBJ2-1; 11 positions match TRBD1. The CDR3 extends over 14 amino acids. Unmatched junction bases numbered 8, after V lost 6 bases and J lost 10 bases. Germline CDR1 and CDR2: MRHNA and SNTAGT. As DNA, the CDR3 is TGTGCCAGCAGAGGACAGGGGGCACCGGGAGAGCAGTTCTTC. Its protein product is CASRGQGAPGEQFF.

The chain is built from TRBV7-9 and TRBJ1-1; D remains unclear. There are 11 residues in the CDR3. CDR1 and CDR2 from the germline V gene are SEHNR and FQNEAQ (reference sequence). Deletions cut 6 bases from V and 10 bases from J, with 12 bases between. DNA of the CDR3: TGTGCCAGCAGACTAGACGGGAGAGCTTTCTTT. Amino acids: CASRLDGRAFF.

The V gene is TRBV27, the J gene TRBJ1-2; possibly TRBD1 for D (5 bases). Germline CDR1 MNHEY, CDR2 SMNVEV (reference sequence). Trimming pared 6 bases from V and 6 bases from J, leaving 20 bases between. The CDR3 has 15 residues. DNA for the CDR3: TGTGCCAGCAGGACCCCCGGGGGAGGGTGGAATGGCTACACCTTC. Amino acids: CASRTPGGGWNGYTF.

V gene TRBV9 combines with J gene TRBJ2-7; no clear D. Germline CDR1 and CDR2: SGDLS and YYNGEE. The germline V and J ends were trimmed by 3 bases and 3 bases, with 10 bases remaining between them. The CDR3 length is 13 residues. DNA for the CDR3: TGTGCCAGCAGCGCCGACATAAACTACGAGCAGTACTTC. Its translation is CASSADINYEQYF.

The J gene is TRBJ1-4, the V gene TRBV18; TRBD1 is a possible D gene (6 bases). V gave up 4 bases and J gave up 14 bases, with 14 bases separating them. Germline CDR1 is KGHSH and CDR2 is LQKENI. This CDR3 contains 12 residues. CDR3 DNA: TGTGCCAGCTCACTCCGGACAGACTCTCTGTTTTTT. It is translated as CASSLRTDSLFF.